Described below is a single TCR beta chain sequence and its context. Its antigen is as yet unknown. Method: immunoSEQ multiplex PCR; TCRdb's copy keeps in-frame clones and lacks some. The data contain 60,000 to 70,000 clones, approximately 82% of them singletons. The sample belongs to a study of radiotherapy plus CTLA-4 blockade in lung cancer. Study-wide points: TCR clones originating in tumors grew in number in blood after radiotherapy plus ipilimumab.

The germline V gene encodes CDR1 KGHSH and CDR2 LQKENI. With 2 bases clipped from V and 6 bases from J, the junction kept 6 bases outside the gene matches. The CDR3 consists of 15 residues. The material sequenced was peripheral blood, taken from a patient treated with radiotherapy plus ipilimumab. The clonotype was recovered from a human donor with non-small cell lung cancer who had a partial response to radiotherapy plus ipilimumab. The rearrangement links TRBV18 to TRBJ2-7, with 11 nucleotides matching TRBD2. This chain's CDR3 is CASSPGLAGGGEQYF. CDR3 coding DNA: TGTGCCAGCTCACCAGGGCTAGCGGGAGGCGGCGAGCAGTACTTC.